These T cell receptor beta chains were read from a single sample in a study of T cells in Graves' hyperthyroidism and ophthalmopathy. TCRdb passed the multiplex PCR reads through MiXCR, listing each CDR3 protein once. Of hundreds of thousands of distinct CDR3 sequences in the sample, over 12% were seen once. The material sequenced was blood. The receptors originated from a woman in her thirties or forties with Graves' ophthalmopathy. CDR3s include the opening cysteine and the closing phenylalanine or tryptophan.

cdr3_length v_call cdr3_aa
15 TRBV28 CASSLGDSSSYEQYF
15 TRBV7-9 CASSPSLFGGETQYF
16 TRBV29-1 CSVAKGVGRNTGELFF
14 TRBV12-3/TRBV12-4 CASSGTGPKGEQYF
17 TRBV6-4 CASSPSGGTVYNYGYTF
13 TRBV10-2 CASMARDTGELFF
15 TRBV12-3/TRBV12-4 CASSLSLAGSGELFF
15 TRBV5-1 CASSLWGLAEETQYF
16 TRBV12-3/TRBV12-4 CASSFRLAGATDTQYF
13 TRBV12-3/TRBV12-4 CASGGSARDEQYF
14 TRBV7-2 CASSSIAGVSEQYF
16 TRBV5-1 CASSLWTSGSQETQYF
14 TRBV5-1 CASSSRLGDTEAFF
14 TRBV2 CASSEAGVIDTQYF
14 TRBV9 CASSVGGGKYEQYF
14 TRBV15 CATSHRGSGNTIYF
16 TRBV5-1 CASSLAWGLAGYEQYF
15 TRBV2 CASTTSGQGAETQYF
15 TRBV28 CASSSSDWRSTEAFF
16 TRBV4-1 CASSQVRGETGNTIYF
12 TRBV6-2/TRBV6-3 CASSHGGAEAFF
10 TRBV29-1 CSVEELEAFF
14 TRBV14 CASSQRHRAYEQYF
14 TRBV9 CASSVGDGSGEQYF
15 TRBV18 CASSSPGLLTYEQYF
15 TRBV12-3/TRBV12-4 CASRVAGTGANVLTF
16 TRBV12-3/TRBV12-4 CASSFFATRTPYEQYF
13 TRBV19 CASSMGQEGTQYF
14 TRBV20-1 CSARESGRAYEQYF
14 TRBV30 CAWSEGFGRETQYF
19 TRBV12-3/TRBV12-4 CASSLEGIDLKRTKETQYF
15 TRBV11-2 CASSIEGINTGELFF
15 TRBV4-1 CASSPRGGGEETQYF
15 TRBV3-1 CASSLGQGPAATQYF
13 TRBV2 CASSATGLQPQHF
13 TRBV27 CASASGEGHGYTF
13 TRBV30 CASGTAGSYEQYF
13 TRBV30 CAWKQNLDTEAFF
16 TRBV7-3 CASSQPHAGVVNEQFF
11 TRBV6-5 CASSYGRRQYF
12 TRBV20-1 CSALLGSTEAFF
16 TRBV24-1 CATSHGAGGPSQPQHF
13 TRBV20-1 CSARDHMNTEAFF
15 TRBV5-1 CASSPGGTGEETQYF
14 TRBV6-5 CASSYGGETGELFF
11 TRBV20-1 CSAVQGYEQYF
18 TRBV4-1 CASSQEVRTSSYNSPLHF
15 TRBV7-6 CASRRTSGHQETQYF
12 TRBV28 CAITTGNTEAFF
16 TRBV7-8 CASSVGSELSTDTQYF
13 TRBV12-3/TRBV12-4 CASSPTGATEAFF
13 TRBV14 CASSQVNVREQYF
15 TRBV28 CASSLRGHLRETQYF